This passage covers 10 T cell receptor beta chains from one sample sequenced in a study of blood T cell repertoires in COVID-19. The method was immunoSEQ multiplex PCR; TCRdb's version includes in-frame clones alone and lacks a portion of them. Of approximately 150,000 clones in the sample, roughly 88% were seen once. The material sequenced was PBMCs or T cells enriched from blood (not recorded which). All receptors come from a man between 65 and 79 years old who had been exposed to COVID-19.

This clone was counted between two and nine times. The chain employs TRBV7-2 and TRBJ2-5; perhaps TRBD2 as D (6 bases). CDR1 and CDR2 (germline): SGHTA, FQGNSA. The CDR3 covers 14 residues. Trimming pared 7 bases from V and 4 bases from J, leaving 16 bases between. In nucleotides, the CDR3 is TGTGCCAGCACCCCGGGGTGGGGACTAGAGACCCAGTACTTC. Residues: CASTPGWGLETQYF.

This chain joins TRBV6-2 or TRBV6-3 and TRBJ2-1; TRBD1 matches at 9 bases. The V and J ends lost 4 bases and 5 bases, in that order; junction bases with no gene match: 9. This CDR3 is 16 amino acids long. Germline lookup yields CDR1 MNHEY and CDR2 SVGEGT. The CDR3 region has the DNA TGTGCCAGCAGTTCCATAAGGGACAGGGAGGACAATGAGCAGTTCTTC. Residues: CASSSIRDREDNEQFF.

This chain links TRBV5-1 with TRBJ2-2, with D perhaps matching TRBD1 (6 bases). The CDR3 loop spans 15 amino acids. Trimming shortened V by 0 bases and J by 1 base, and 7 bases separated the two germline ends. Germline CDR1 SGHRS, CDR2 YFSETQ. This CDR3 reads CASSLAQGNTGELFF. The CDR3 DNA sequence: TGCGCCAGCAGCTTGGCACAGGGGAACACCGGGGAGCTGTTTTTT. The full variable domain, completed using reference TRBV5-1 and TRBJ2-2, is KAGVTQTPRYLIKTRGQQVTLSCSPISGHRSVSWYQQTPGQGLQFLFEYFSETQRNKGNFPGRFSGRQFSNSRSEMNVSTLELGDSALYLCASSLAQGNTGELFFGEGSRLTVL.

The chain joins TRBV9 to TRBJ1-2; D ambiguous. The V gene lost 0 bases and the J gene lost 4 bases, with 10 bases spanning the gap. Germline CDR1 is SGDLS and CDR2 is YYNGEE. The CDR3 totals 14 residues. CDR3 amino acids: CASSVAAGSYGYTF. The DNA for the CDR3 is TGTGCCAGCAGCGTAGCGGCAGGCAGCTATGGCTACACCTTC.

J is TRBJ2-2 and V is TRBV11-3; tentative D call: TRBD2 (6 bases). The CDR3 sequence is 14 residues long. V was cut by 3 bases and J by 4 bases, with 9 bases left in between. The germline gives CDR1 SGHNT, CDR2 YENEEA. In nucleotides, the CDR3 is TGTGCCAGCAGCTTGCGGGGAGGCACCGGGGAGCTGTTTTTT. It specifies CASSLRGGTGELFF.

The chain links TRBV28 to TRBJ1-1; 7 positions agree with TRBD1. The CDR3 consists of 15 residues. J gave up 1 base and V 3 bases, and 5 bases lay outside the gene matches. The V gene's germline CDR1 is MDHEN and CDR2 SYDVKM. The CDR3 here is CASSLGTASNTEAFF. The CDR3 bases are TGTGCCAGCAGTTTGGGGACAGCCTCGAACACTGAAGCTTTCTTT.

This chain joins TRBV7-2 and TRBJ2-3; TRBD2 matches at 11 bases. The V gene's germline CDR1 is SGHTA and CDR2 FQGNSA. V shed 2 bases, J shed 5 bases, and the junction held 6 bases outside the gene matches. The CDR3 runs to 16 residues. This CDR3 is CASSLSSGGAQDTQYF. DNA of the CDR3: TGTGCCAGCAGCTTAAGTAGCGGGGGGGCTCAAGATACGCAGTATTTT. The entire variable domain, with the rest obtained from reference TRBV7-2 and TRBJ2-3, is as follows: GAGVSQSPSNKVTEKGKDVELRCDPISGHTALYWYRQSLGQGLEFLIYFQGNSAPDKSGLPSDRFSAERTGGSVSTLTIQRTQQEDSAVYLCASSLSSGGAQDTQYFGPGTRLTVL.

This chain uses TRBV29-1 with TRBJ2-5; no reliable D call. The CDR3 spans 10 residues. From germline, CDR1 is SQVTM and CDR2 ANQGSEA. Between the trimmed V and J ends, which lost 2 bases and 5 bases, there was a span of 3 bases. CDR3 nucleotide sequence: TGCAGCGTTGAACGGGAGACCCAGTACTTC. The encoded protein is CSVERETQYF.

This chain uses TRBV6-5 with TRBJ1-5; 7 bases agree with TRBD1. Germline lookup yields CDR1 MNHEY and CDR2 SVGAGI. With 6 bases clipped from V and 5 bases from J, the junction kept 1 base outside the gene matches. The CDR3 extends over 12 amino acids. The CDR3 loop reads CASRTGHQPQHF. The CDR3, as DNA: TGTGCCAGCAGGACAGGGCATCAGCCCCAGCATTTT.

V usage is TRBV6-5 and J usage is TRBJ1-3, with a possible D match to TRBD1 (6 bases). This CDR3 spans 15 amino acids. The germline gives CDR1 MNHEY, CDR2 SVGAGI. V was trimmed by 8 bases and J by 0 bases, leaving 14 bases between them. The CDR3 DNA sequence: TGTGCCAGCGGCCTGGACAGCTACTCTGGAAACACCATATATTTT. Protein sequence: CASGLDSYSGNTIYF.